Here is one TCR beta chain with its context. The antigen it recognizes is unknown. No much larger clonotype is one base removed from it; base qualities were not supplied. The library was obtained by RACE. Sequencing used a NextSeq 500. During library preparation, unique molecular identifiers were attached to individual cDNA molecules so that TCRs could be counted quantitatively and reproducibly. From each blood RNA sample, both TCR alpha and TCR beta chains were sequenced. Per the authors' processing: The median number of TCRs per sample was approximately 93,000, ranging from roughly 23,224 to 690,600. The Decombinator software suite was used to annotate the V, J and CDR3 of the TCR reads. For the PS versus PT1 abundance plots, all samples were subsampled to the same number of TCRs (28,000). Expanded TCRs were defined as absent before sensitization and observed at least eight times at the 2-week time point. In TCRdb, the public reads were trimmed at Q25 with fastp and aligned with MiXCR, with productive beta chains retained. Every distinct CDR3 protein forms one entry, paired with its most common genes and DNA. TCRdb's processing, not the authors' own work, is the source of the V and J calls. The sample yields some 350,000 distinct CDR3 sequences; about 7% were counted once. The top ten clones comprise about 8% of the sample.

The data originate from a study of human T cells and chemical hapten exposure (dated by TCRdb to the early 2020s). At the level of the whole study: For sensitization, 2% DPC in acetone was applied to an approximately 2 cm by approximately 2 cm area of upper inner arm skin. Blood samples were taken from patients before sensitization (week 0) and at 2, 6 and about 24 weeks after DPC sensitization. This study followed changes in the peripheral blood TCR repertoire in vivo during primary and secondary sensitization of alopecia patients to the hapten diphenylcyclopropenone (DPC). Patch testing on the upper back used Finn chambers containing 0.01% DPC, with scoring done after 6 days according to International Contact Dermatitis Research Group standards. Blood for TCR sequencing was provided by twenty-nine alopecia patients at one to four time points (pre-sensitization, 2, 6 and 24 weeks). The mostly female patient cohort included alopecia areata with under or over 50% scalp involvement, alopecia totalis and alopecia universalis. Throughout the roughly 24-week study period, patients were also given weekly therapeutic DPC doses on the scalp. Libraries were pooled for sequencing, and variation in per-sample TCR yields was attributed mainly to small differences in library volumes within the pool. The paper's findings and limits, for the study overall: DPC sensitization did not change the number of TCRs with a frequency above 1 in 1000, and there was no evidence of changes in global repertoire structure. After repeated subsampling, changes were observed in the strength of the expansion versus patch-test correlation and in the threshold at which the correlation became significant. Because every patient had alopecia, a presumed autoimmune disease, the patients' immune response might differ from that of healthy individuals. Expanded TCRs formed significantly more large CDR3 similarity clusters than pre-sensitization or healthy control sets, consistent with antigen-driven responses. Patch test score was positively correlated with the number of PT1 expanded TCRs, with significance at thresholds 8, 16 and 32 but not at 4.

In the paper's terms, the time point label means: patch test 1, 2 weeks after DPC sensitization. What the treatment or condition label conveys for this sample: therapeutic diphenylcyclopropenone sensitization with weekly scalp DPC. At every patch-test visit, the blood draw took place before the patch test was put on. Patients were considered eligible if aged 18 to 70, diagnosed with alopecia and deemed suitable for DPC therapy, and patients were excluded if pregnant. Unfractionated whole blood was collected in Tempus Blood RNA tubes, and total RNA was extracted from that blood. The origin of this receptor is a woman younger than 35 with alopecia areata. Some clones in this sample may be carry-over from other donors' samples. The material was whole blood, obtained in connection with sensitization to the hapten diphenylcyclopropenone (DPC).

The sequenced DNA: TGTGCCAGCAGTGCCCGACTAGCGGGGAGGGGCACAGATACGCAGTATTTT. This encodes CASSARLAGRGTDTQYF. This chain is built from TRBV27 and TRBJ2-3; the central 11 bases match TRBD2. The CDR3 has 17 amino acids, counting the end cysteine and phenylalanine. Of the read, only the CDR3 DNA is kept; its 51 bases are in frame from base 1. V is cut back by 5 bases and J by 1 base, with 8 bases in the junction unmatched. CDR1 and CDR2 are read off the germline V gene (reference sequence) as MNHEY and SMNVEV.